This TCR beta chain came from a study of T cells after yellow fever vaccination. Across the whole study: Fractions with few cells were prepared using SMART-Seq v4 Ultra Low Input.

CDR1 is MNHEY, CDR2 SVGAGI, per germline. The CDR3 totals 14 residues. Trimming took 0 bases from V and 3 from J, leaving 6 bases between them. One entry per CDR3 protein results from TCRdb running MiXCR on the 5' RACE reads. Of 360,000 or so distinct CDR3 sequences in the sample, 11% were seen once. The sequencing here drew on PBMCs, taken on the day of the first yellow fever vaccination. This receptor was obtained from a man between 18 and 29 years old who received the YFV17D yellow fever vaccine. The J gene is TRBJ2-1, the V gene TRBV6-5; the D is unclear. CDR3 region: CASSYSGGYNEQFF. In DNA form, the CDR3 reads TGTGCCAGCAGTTACTCGGGCGGCTACAATGAGCAGTTCTTC.